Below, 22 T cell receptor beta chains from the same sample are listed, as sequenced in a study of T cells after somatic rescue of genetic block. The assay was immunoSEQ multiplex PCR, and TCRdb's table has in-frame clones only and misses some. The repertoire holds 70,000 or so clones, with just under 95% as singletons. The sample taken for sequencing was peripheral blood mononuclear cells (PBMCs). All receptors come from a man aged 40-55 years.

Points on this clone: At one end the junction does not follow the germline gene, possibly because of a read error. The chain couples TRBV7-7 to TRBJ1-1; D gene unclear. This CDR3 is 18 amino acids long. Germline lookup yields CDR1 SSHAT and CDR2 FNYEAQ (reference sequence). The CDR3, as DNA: TGTGCTAGCAGACCCCCGCGAAACCGCGGGAATGGGAACACTGAAGCTTTCTTT. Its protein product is CASRPPRNRGNGNTEAFF.

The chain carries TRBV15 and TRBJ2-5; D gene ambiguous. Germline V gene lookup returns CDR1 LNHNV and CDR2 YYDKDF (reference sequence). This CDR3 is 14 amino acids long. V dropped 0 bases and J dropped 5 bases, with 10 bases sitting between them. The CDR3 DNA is TGTGCCACCAGCAGAGATCCTCAAGGGGAGACCCAGTACTTC. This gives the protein CATSRDPQGETQYF. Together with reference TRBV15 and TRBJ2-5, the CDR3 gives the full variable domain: DAMVIQNPRYQVTQFGKPVTLSCSQTLNHNVMYWYQQKSSQAPKLLFHYYDKDFNNEADTPDNFQSRRPNTSFCFLDIRSPGLGDTAMYLCATSRDPQGETQYFGPGTRLLVL.

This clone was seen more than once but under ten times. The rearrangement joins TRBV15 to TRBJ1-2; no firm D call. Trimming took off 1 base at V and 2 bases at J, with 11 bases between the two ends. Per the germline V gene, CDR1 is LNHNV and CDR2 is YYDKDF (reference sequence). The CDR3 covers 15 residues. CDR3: CATSRVLEGNYGYTF. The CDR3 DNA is TGTGCCACCAGCAGAGTCCTCGAGGGAAACTATGGCTACACCTTC. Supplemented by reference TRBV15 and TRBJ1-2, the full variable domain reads DAMVIQNPRYQVTQFGKPVTLSCSQTLNHNVMYWYQQKSSQAPKLLFHYYDKDFNNEADTPDNFQSRRPNTSFCFLDIRSPGLGDTAMYLCATSRVLEGNYGYTFGSGTRLTVV.

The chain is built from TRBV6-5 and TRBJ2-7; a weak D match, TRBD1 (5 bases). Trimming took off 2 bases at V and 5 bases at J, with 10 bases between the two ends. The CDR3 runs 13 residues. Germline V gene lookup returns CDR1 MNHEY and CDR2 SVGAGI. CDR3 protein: CASSYAGPDEQYF. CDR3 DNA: TGTGCCAGCAGTTACGCAGGGCCCGACGAGCAGTACTTC.

DNA for the CDR3: TGTGCCAGCAGCTTGGGACCTCAAATGGGGCAGTACTTC. It encodes CASSLGPQMGQYF. The chain carries TRBV2 and TRBJ2-7; either TRBD1 or TRBD2 may fit D (5 bases each). This CDR3 has 13 amino acids. Per germline, CDR1 SNHLY and CDR2 FYNNEI. Deletions cut 6 bases from V and 9 bases from J, with 18 bases between.

CDR3 DNA: TGTGCCAGCAGCTTAGGGAAAGTCGGCAGGGTGGTCACTGAAGCTTTCTTT. This gives the protein CASSLGKVGRVVTEAFF. The gene calls are TRBV7-2 and TRBJ1-1; weak D call: TRBD1 (5 bases). With 1 base removed from V and 4 bases from J, the gap between germline ends came to 19 bases. CDR3 size: 17 residues. CDR1 is SGHTA, CDR2 FQGNSA, per germline.

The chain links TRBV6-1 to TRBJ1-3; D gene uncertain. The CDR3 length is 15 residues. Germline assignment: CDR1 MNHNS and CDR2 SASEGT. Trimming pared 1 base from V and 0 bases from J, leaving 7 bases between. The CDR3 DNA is TGTGCCAGCAGTGAAGTTGGACTCTCTGGAAACACCATATATTTT. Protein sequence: CASSEVGLSGNTIYF.

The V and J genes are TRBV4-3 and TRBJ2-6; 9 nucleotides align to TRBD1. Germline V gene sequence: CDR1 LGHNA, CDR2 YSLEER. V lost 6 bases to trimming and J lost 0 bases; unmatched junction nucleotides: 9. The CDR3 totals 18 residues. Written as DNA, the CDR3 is TGCGCCAGCAGTACCGCCGGGACAGGGAGCTCTGGGGCCAACGTCCTGACTTTC. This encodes CASSTAGTGSSGANVLTF.

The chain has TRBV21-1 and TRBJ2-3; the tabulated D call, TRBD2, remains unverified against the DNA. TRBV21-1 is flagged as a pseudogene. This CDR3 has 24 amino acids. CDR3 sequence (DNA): TGTGCCAGCAGCAAAAAACTGCTCGACCCTAGATGGTGGCTCTGGCAGCGGTGCACAGATACGCAGTATTTT. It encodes CASSKKLLDPRWWLWQRCTDTQYF.

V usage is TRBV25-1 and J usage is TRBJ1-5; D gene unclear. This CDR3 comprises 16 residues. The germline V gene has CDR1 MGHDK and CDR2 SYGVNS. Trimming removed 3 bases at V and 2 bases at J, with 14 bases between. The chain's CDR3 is CASSDTSRGRNQPQHF. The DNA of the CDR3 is TGTGCCAGCAGTGACACCTCCCGAGGACGCAATCAGCCCCAGCATTTT. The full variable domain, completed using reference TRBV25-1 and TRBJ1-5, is EADIYQTPRYLVIGTGKKITLECSQTMGHDKMYWYQQDPGMELHLIHYSYGVNSTEKGDLSSESTVSRIRTEHFPLTLESARPSHTSQYLCASSDTSRGRNQPQHFGDGTRLSIL.

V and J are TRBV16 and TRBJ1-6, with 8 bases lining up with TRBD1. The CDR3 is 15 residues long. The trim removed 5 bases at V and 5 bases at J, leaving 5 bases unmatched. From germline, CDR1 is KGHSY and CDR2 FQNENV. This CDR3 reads CASSLPGQDNSPLHF. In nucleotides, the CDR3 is TGTGCCAGCAGCTTACCGGGACAGGATAATTCACCCCTCCACTTT.

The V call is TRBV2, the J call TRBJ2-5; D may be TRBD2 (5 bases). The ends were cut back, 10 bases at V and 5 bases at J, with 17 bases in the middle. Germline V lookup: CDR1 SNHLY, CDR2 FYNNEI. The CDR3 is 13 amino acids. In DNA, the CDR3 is TGTGCCAACTTAATCCCTGAGCGGGAGACCCAGTACTTC. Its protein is CANLIPERETQYF.

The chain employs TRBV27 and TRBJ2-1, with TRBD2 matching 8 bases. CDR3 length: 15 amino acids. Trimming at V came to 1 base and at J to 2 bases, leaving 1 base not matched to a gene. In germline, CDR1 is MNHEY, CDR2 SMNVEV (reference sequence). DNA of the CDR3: TGTGCCAGCAGTTTATGGCGGGGGGCCTACAATGAGCAGTTCTTC. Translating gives CASSLWRGAYNEQFF.

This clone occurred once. The CDR3 loop reads CTSSSPRGLAGDYEQYF. The CDR3, as DNA: TGCACCAGCAGCTCCCCCCGGGGGTTGGCAGGGGACTACGAGCAGTACTTC. The V call is TRBV1, the J call TRBJ2-7. TRBV1 is a pseudogene segment. The CDR3 loop spans 17 amino acids.

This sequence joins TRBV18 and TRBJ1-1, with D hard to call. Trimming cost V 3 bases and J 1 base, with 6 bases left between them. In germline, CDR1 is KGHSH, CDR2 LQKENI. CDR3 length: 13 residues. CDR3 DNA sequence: TGTGCCAGCTCACCCTCCGCGAACACTGAAGCTTTCTTT. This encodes CASSPSANTEAFF.

The CDR3 nucleotides are TGTGCCAGCACTCAATTAAAGTACAGGGGGCTGTGGTTCTACGAGCAGTACTTC. Translated: CASTQLKYRGLWFYEQYF. The genes are TRBV6-4 and TRBJ2-7; the match to TRBD1 covers 9 bases. This CDR3 region has 18 residues. With V trimmed by 7 bases and J by 3 bases, 19 bases remained unmatched. Germline V gene sequence: CDR1 MRHNA, CDR2 SNTAGT.

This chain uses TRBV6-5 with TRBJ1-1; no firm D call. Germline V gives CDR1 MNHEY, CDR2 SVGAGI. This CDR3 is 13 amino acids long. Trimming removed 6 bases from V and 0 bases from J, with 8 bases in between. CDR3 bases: TGTGCCAGCAGACAGAGTTTGAACACTGAAGCTTTCTTT. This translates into CASRQSLNTEAFF.

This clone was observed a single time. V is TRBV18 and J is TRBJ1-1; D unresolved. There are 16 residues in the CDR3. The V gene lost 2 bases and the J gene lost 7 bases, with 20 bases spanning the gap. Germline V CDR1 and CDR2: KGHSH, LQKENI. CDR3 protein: CASSPRLAGPLIEAFF. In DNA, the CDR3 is TGTGCCAGCTCACCAAGGCTGGCAGGCCCGCTCATTGAAGCTTTCTTT.

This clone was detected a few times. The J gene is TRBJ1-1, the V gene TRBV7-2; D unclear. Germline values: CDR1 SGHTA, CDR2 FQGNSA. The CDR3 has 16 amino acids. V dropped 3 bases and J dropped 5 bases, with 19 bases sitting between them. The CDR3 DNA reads TGTGCCAGCAGCTTGACCGGGTACTCGAGAAGGACTGAAGCTTTCTTT. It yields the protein CASSLTGYSRRTEAFF.

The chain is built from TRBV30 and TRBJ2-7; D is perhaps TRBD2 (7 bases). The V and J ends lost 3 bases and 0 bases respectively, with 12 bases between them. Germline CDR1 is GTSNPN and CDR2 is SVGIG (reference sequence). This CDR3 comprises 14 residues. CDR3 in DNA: TGTGCCTGGAGGAGGGGGGGGAGCTCCTACGAGCAGTACTTC. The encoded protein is CAWRRGGSSYEQYF.

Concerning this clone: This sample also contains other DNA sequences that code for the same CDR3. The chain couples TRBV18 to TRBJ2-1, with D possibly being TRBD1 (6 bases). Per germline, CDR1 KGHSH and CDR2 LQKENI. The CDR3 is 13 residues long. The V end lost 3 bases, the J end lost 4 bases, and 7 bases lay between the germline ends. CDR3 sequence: CASSPDSYNEQFF. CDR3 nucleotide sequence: TGTGCCAGCTCACCGGACAGTTACAATGAGCAGTTCTTC.

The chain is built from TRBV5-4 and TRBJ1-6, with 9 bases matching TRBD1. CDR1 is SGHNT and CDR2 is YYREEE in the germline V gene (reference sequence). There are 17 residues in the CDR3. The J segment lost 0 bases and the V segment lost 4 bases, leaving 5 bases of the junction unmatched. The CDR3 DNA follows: TGTGCCAGCAGCCCCGGGACAGGGAGCTCCTATAATTCACCCCTCCACTTT. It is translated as CASSPGTGSSYNSPLHF.